This T cell receptor beta chain is drawn from a study of blood T cell repertoires in COVID-19. Study-wide background: The United States, Italy and Spain were the sources of the acute and convalescent COVID-19 samples. Sources were T cells, B-cell-depleted T cells, or PBMCs; the material itself was cDNA or gDNA.

Method: immunoSEQ multiplex PCR; TCRdb's copy keeps in-frame clones and lacks some. This table holds approximately 75,000 clones, around four fifths found once. Trimming took 4 bases from V and 0 from J, leaving 18 bases between them. Germline V gene data show CDR1 as SGDLS and CDR2 as YYNGEE. This CDR3 is 17 amino acids long. The sample consisted of peripheral blood. The TCR comes from a woman aged 80 or older with acute or convalescent COVID-19. The gene calls are TRBV9 and TRBJ2-3; a possible D gene is TRBD2 (5 bases). The CDR3 sequence: CASSSPPGGRSTDTQYF. In DNA, the CDR3 is TGTGCCAGCAGCTCACCCCCGGGCGGGCGGAGCACAGATACGCAGTATTTT.